The rows below give T cell receptor beta chains drawn from one sample of a study of blood T cell repertoires in COVID-19. Repertoires were generated with immunoSEQ multiplex PCR, while TCRdb's copy carries only in-frame clones and drops some. The data hold around 190,000 clones, with about 89% observed a single time. Source material: peripheral blood. Receptor source: a man between 18 and 29 years old who had recovered from COVID-19. The CDR3 runs from the conserved cysteine through the conserved F or W. D genes are given only for firm matches. The size field is filled for only some rows; it gives once, few, many or a size class.

J,size,D,V,CDR3,DNA
TRBJ2-5,-,TRBD2,TRBV11-2,CASSLVGAGGPKETQYF,TGTGCCAGCAGCTTAGTTGGAGCGGGAGGGCCGAAAGAGACCCAGTACTTC
TRBJ2-1,few,-,TRBV4-1,CASSQYSGSYNEQFF,TGCGCCAGCAGCCAATATAGCGGCTCCTACAATGAGCAGTTCTTC
TRBJ2-1,-,TRBD1,TRBV9,CASSGRDSSYNEQFF,TGTGCCAGCAGCGGCCGGGACAGCTCCTACAATGAGCAGTTCTTC
TRBJ2-7,-,-,TRBV9,CASSHRGGPVADEQYF,TGTGCCAGCAGCCACAGGGGGGGGCCAGTTGCCGACGAGCAGTACTTC
TRBJ1-6,-,TRBD1,TRBV6-6,CASSGLTGAYNSPLHF,TGTGCCAGCAGTGGCCTAACAGGGGCTTATAATTCACCCCTCCACTTT
TRBJ1-1,-,-,TRBV6-2/TRBV6-3,CASSFTEPYRDEAFF,TGTGCCAGCAGTTTCACGGAACCCTACAGGGATGAAGCTTTCTTT
TRBJ2-2,-,-,TRBV4-2,CASSANLGGGELFF,TGTGCCAGCAGCGCAAACCTAGGGGGCGGGGAGCTGTTTTTT
TRBJ2-2,once,TRBD1,TRBV10-2,CASSARQGAGELFF,TGCGCCAGCAGTGCGAGACAGGGGGCCGGGGAGCTGTTTTTT
TRBJ2-1,-,-,TRBV5-4,CASSAGQKRLNEQFF,TGTGCCAGCAGCGCGGGACAGAAAAGGCTTAATGAGCAGTTCTTC
TRBJ2-5,-,TRBD2,TRBV6-5,CASSTRTSGRETQYF,TGTGCCAGCAGTACCCGGACTAGCGGGAGGGAGACCCAGTACTTC
TRBJ1-3,-,-,TRBV6-5,CATYVGSGNTIYF,TGTGCCACCTACGTCGGTTCTGGAAACACCATATATTTT
TRBJ1-1,-,TRBD1,TRBV10-3,CAIMRGQGIGTAFF,TGTGCCATCATGAGGGGACAGGGCATAGGAACGGCTTTCTTT
TRBJ2-6,-,TRBD1,TRBV27,CASSWDRGNVLTF,TGTGCCAGCAGTTGGGACAGGGGCAACGTCCTGACTTTC
TRBJ2-7,-,-,TRBV28,CASRGSPPGEQYF,TGTGCCAGCAGGGGATCTCCTCCGGGGGAGCAGTACTTC
TRBJ1-5,few,-,TRBV4-3,CASSQEYEVDQPQHF,TGCGCCAGCAGCCAAGAATATGAGGTGGATCAGCCCCAGCATTTT
TRBJ1-2,-,-,TRBV21-1,CASSILTGGWLDGYTF,TGTGCCAGCAGCATCCTAACGGGGGGATGGTTGGATGGCTACACCTTC
TRBJ2-5,-,-,TRBV15,CATSRDRGETQYF,TGTGCCACCAGCAGAGATCGGGGGGAGACCCAGTACTTC
TRBJ1-2,-,-,TRBV19,CASNSRGGLPPNYGYTF,TGTGCCAGCAATAGTAGGGGAGGGCTTCCACCTAACTATGGCTACACCTTC
TRBJ2-3,-,-,TRBV18,CASSPPSRATDTQYF,TGTGCCAGCTCACCACCGAGCAGGGCCACAGATACGCAGTATTTT
TRBJ1-2,-,-,TRBV7-9,CASSLYGYTF,TGTGCCAGCAGCCTCTATGGCTACACCTTC
TRBJ2-3,-,TRBD1,TRBV5-8,CASSKDRGADTQYF,TGTGCCAGCAGCAAGGACAGGGGCGCAGATACGCAGTATTTT
TRBJ2-3,-,TRBD1,TRBV6-5,CASSSAGTGARITQYF,TGTGCCAGCAGTTCCGCCGGGACAGGAGCCAGAATAACGCAGTATTTT
TRBJ1-2,-,-,TRBV10-3,CAMTDNYGYTF,TGTGCCATGACAGACAACTATGGCTACACCTTC
TRBJ1-1,-,TRBD1,TRBV28,CASTPGGGGTEAFF,TGTGCCAGCACTCCAGGGGGCGGCGGCACTGAAGCTTTCTTT
TRBJ2-5,-,-,TRBV7-8,CASSLAGETQETQYF,TGTGCCAGCAGCTTAGCGGGAGAGACTCAGGAGACCCAGTACTTC
TRBJ2-4,once,-,TRBV11-2,CASSPQLAKNIQYF,TGTGCCAGCAGCCCCCAACTAGCCAAAAACATTCAGTACTTC
TRBJ2-7,-,TRBD2,TRBV7-2,CASSLDPTSGRSEQYF,TGTGCCAGCAGCTTAGACCCGACTAGCGGGAGATCCGAGCAGTACTTC
TRBJ2-7,-,TRBD1,TRBV28,CASSLQGATYEQYF,TGTGCCAGCAGTTTACAGGGGGCTACCTACGAGCAGTACTTC
TRBJ2-7,-,TRBD1,TRBV20-1,CSASNGQVYYEQYF,TGCAGTGCTAGTAACGGACAGGTTTACTACGAGCAGTACTTC
TRBJ2-2,-,-,TRBV27,CASTLALRENTGELFF,TGTGCCAGCACCCTAGCGCTTCGGGAGAACACCGGGGAGCTGTTTTTT
TRBJ2-3,-,-,TRBV7-6,CASSLLSLSTDTQYF,TGTGCCAGCAGCTTATTATCCTTGTCCACAGATACGCAGTATTTT
TRBJ1-6,many,-,TRBV6-5,CASSYSGDGPSALHF,TGTGCCAGCAGTTACTCGGGCGACGGTCCATCGGCCCTCCACTTT
TRBJ2-5,-,-,TRBV11-2,CASSPRAAQETQYF,TGTGCCAGCAGCCCCAGAGCGGCCCAAGAGACCCAGTACTTC
TRBJ1-4,-,-,TRBV28,CASTTQRVGEKLFF,TGTGCCAGCACCACCCAGAGGGTTGGGGAAAAACTGTTTTTT